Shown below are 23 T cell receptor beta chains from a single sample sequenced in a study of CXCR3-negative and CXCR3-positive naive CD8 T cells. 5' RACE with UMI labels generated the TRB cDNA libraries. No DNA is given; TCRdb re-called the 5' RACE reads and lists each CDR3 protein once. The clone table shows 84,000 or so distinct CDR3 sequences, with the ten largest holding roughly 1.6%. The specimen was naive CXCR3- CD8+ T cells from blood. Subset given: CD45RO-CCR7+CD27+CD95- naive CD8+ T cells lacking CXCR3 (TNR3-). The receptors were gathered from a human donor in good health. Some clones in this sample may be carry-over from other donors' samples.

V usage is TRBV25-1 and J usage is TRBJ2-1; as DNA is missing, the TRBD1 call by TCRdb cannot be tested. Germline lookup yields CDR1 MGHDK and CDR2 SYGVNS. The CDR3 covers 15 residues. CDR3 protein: CASSSRQGRYNEQFF.

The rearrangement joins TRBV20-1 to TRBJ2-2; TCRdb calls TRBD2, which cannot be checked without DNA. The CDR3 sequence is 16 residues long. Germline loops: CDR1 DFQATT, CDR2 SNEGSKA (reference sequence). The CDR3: CSARGLAGGDTGELFF.

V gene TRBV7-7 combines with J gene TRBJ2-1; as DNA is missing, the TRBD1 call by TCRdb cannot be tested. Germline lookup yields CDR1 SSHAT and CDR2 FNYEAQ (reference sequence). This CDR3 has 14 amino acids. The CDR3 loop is CASSHNGRSNEQFF.

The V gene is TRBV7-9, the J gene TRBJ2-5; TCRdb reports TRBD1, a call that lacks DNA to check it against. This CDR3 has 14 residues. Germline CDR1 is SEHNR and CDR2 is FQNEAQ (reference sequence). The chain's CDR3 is CASSARGQDGAQYF.

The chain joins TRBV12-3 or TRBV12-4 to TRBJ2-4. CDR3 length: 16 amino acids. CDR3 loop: CASCLQTPKAKNIQYF.

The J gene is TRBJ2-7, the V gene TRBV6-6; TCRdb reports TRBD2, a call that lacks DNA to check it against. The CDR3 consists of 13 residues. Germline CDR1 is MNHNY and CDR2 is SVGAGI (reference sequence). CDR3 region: CASSYEAGYEQYF.

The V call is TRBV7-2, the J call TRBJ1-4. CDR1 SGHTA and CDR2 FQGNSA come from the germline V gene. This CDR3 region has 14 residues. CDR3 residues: CASSFPSTIEKLFF.

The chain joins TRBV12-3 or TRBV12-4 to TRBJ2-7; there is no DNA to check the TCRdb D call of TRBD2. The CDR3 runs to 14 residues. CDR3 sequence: CASSKLAGAYEQYF.

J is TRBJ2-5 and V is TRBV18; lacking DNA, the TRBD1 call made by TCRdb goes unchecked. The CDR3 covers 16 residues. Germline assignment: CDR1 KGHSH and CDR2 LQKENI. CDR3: CASSTLMTRREETQYF. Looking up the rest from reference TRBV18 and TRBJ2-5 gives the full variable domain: NAGVMQNPRHLVRRRGQEARLRCSPMKGHSHVYWYRQLPEEGLKFMVYLQKENIIDESGMPKERFSAEFPKEGPSILRIQQVVRGDSAAYFCASSTLMTRREETQYFGPGTRLLVL.

CDR3 residues: CASSSYPGSSYEQYF. The V gene is TRBV27, the J gene TRBJ2-7; with no DNA, the TCRdb D assignment of TRBD1 cannot be verified. Germline values: CDR1 MNHEY, CDR2 SMNVEV (reference sequence). CDR3 length: 15 amino acids.

The CDR3 reads CASSFGLAAGEQFF. The chain joins TRBV11-2 to TRBJ2-1; TCRdb's assignment of TRBD2 cannot be checked, as there is no DNA. The CDR3 is 14 amino acids. Germline V gene lookup returns CDR1 SGHAT and CDR2 FQNNGV.

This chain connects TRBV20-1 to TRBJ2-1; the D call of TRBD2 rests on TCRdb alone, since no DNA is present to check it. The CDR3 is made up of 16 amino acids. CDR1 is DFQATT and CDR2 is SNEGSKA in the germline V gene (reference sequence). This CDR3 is CSARVIGRVSYNEQFF.

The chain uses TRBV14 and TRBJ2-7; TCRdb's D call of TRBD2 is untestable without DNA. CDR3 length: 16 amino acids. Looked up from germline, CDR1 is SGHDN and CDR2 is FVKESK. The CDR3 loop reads CASSHAGLAGGYEQYF.

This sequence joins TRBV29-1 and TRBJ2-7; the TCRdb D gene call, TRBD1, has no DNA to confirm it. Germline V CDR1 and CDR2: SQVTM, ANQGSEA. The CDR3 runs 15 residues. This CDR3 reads CSVESWQGARYEQYF.

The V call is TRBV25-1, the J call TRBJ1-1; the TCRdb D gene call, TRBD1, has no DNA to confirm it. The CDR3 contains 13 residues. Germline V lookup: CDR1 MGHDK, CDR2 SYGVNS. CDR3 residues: CASSHGGLAEAFF.

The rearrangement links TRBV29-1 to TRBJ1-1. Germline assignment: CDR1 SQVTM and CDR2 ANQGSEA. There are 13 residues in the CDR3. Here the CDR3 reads CSAELGSSTEAFF.

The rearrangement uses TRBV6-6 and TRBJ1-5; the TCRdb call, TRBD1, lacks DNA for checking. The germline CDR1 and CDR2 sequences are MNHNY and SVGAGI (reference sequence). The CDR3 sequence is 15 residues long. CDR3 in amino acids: CASSYLGVRNQPQHF.

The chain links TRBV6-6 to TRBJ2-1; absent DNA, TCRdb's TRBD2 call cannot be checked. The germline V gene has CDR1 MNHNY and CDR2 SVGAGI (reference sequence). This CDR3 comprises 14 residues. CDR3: CASSYPGGPNEQFF.

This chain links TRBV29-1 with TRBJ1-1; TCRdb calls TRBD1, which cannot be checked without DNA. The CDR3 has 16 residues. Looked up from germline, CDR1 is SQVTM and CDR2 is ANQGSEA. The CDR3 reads CSVDWGQGFMNTEAFF.

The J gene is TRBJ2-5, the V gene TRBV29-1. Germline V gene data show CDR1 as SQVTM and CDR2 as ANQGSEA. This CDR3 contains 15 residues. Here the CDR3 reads CSVDLRTSYPKTQYF.

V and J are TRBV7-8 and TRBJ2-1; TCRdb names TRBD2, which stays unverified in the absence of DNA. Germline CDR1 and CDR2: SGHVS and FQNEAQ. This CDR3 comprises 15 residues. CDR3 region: CASSLREALYNEQFF.

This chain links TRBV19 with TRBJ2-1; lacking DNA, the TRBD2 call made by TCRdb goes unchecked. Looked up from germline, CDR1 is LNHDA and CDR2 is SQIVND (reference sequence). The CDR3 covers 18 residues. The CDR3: CASRPGTSGGAPYNEQFF.

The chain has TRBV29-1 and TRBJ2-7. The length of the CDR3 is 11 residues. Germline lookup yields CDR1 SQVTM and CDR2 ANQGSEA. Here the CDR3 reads CSVEGGTEQYF.